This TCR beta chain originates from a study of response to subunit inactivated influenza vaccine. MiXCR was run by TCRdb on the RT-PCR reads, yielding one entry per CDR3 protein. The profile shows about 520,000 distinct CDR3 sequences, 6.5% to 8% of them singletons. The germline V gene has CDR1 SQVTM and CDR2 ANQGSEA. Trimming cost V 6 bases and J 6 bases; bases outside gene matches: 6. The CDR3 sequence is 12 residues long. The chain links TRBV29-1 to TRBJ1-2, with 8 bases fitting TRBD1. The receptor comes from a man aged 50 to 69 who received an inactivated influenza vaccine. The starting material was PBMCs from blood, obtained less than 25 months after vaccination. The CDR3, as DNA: TGCAGCGTGATGGACAGGGCCGATGGCTACACCTTC. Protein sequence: CSVMDRADGYTF.